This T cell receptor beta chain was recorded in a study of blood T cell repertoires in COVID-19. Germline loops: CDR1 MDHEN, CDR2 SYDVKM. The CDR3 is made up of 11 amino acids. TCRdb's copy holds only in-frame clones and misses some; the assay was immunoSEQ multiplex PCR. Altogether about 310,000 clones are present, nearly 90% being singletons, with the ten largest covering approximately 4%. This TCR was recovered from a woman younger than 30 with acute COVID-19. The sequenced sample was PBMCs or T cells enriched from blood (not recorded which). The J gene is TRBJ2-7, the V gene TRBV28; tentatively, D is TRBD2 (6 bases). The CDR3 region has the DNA TGTGCGACCTTAGCGGCTAACGAGCAGTACTTC. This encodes CATLAANEQYF.